The entry below describes one T cell receptor beta chain. Antigen: not known. Profiled with immunoSEQ multiplex PCR; TCRdb holds only in-frame clones, not every one. The sample has roughly 150,000 clones, roughly 85% seen once. Trimming removed 8 bases from V and 8 bases from J; junction bases left unmatched: 6. Germline lookup yields CDR1 LGHDT and CDR2 YNNKEL (reference sequence). This CDR3 has 12 amino acids. These data are taken from a study of T cell responses to AZD1222 COVID-19 vaccine. Looking at the study overall: Researchers grouped second doses given at about 4 or about 12 weeks into one pool. General observations from the study: Spike-specific TCR breadth and depth went up after people got two AZD1222 doses. Sampling that yielded the repertoires occurred only after the peak T cell response.

The chain links TRBV3-1 (or the pseudogene TRBV3-2) to TRBJ1-2, with TRBD1 identical over 9 bases. This clonotype originated in an adult in good health. Material: peripheral blood, obtained on day 0 of AZD1222 vaccination. The CDR3 DNA is TGTGCCAGCTCGAGGACAGGGGAAGGCTACACCTTC. Translated: CASSRTGEGYTF.